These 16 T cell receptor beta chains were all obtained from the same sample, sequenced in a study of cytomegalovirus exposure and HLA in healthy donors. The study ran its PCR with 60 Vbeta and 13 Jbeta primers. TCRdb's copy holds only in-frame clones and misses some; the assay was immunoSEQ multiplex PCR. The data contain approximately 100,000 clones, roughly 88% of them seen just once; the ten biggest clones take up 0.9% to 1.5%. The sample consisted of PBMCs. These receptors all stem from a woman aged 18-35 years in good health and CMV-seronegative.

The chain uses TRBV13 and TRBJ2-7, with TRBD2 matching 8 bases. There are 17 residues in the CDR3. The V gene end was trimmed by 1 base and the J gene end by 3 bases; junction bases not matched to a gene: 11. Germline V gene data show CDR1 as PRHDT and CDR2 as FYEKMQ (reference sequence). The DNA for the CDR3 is TGTGCCAGCAGCTTAGTGCCCCCCGGGAGGGATCGCTACGAGCAGTACTTC. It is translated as CASSLVPPGRDRYEQYF.

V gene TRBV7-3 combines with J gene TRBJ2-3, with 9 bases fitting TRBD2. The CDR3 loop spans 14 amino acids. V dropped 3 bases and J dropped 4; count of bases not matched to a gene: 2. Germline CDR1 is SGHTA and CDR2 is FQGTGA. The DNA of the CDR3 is TGTGCCAGCAGCTTTCTAGCGGGACCAGATACGCAGTATTTT. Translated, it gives CASSFLAGPDTQYF.

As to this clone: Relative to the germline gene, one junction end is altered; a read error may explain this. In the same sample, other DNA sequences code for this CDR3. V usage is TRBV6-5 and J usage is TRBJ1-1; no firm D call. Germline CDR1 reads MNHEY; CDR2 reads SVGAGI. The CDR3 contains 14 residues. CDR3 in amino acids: CASSYKRARTEAFF. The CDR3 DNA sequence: TGTGCCAGCAGTTACAAGAGGGCGCGGACTGAAGCCTTCTTT.

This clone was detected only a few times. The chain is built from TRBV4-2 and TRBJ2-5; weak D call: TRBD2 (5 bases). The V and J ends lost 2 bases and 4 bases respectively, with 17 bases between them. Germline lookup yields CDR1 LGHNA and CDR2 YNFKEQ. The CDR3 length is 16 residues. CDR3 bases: TGTGCCAGCAGCCAATCTCATGCTCTGGGGAGAGAGACCCAGTACTTC. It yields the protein CASSQSHALGRETQYF.

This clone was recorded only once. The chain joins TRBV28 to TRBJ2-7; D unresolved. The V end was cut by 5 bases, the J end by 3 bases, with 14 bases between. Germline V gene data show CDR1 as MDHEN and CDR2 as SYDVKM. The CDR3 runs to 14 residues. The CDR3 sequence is CASSPISFYYEQYF. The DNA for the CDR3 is TGTGCCAGCAGTCCCATCTCCTTCTACTACGAGCAGTACTTC.

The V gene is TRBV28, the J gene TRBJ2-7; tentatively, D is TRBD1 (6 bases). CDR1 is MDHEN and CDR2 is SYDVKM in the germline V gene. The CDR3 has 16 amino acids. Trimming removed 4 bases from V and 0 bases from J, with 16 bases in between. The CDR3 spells CASSSPGDRFSYEQYF. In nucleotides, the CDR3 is TGTGCCAGCAGTTCCCCTGGCGACAGGTTCTCCTACGAGCAGTACTTC. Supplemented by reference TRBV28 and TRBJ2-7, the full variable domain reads DVKVTQSSRYLVKRTGEKVFLECVQDMDHENMFWYRQDPGLGLRLIYFSYDVKMKEKGDIPEGYSVSREKKERFSLILESASTNQTSMYLCASSSPGDRFSYEQYFGPGTRLTVT.

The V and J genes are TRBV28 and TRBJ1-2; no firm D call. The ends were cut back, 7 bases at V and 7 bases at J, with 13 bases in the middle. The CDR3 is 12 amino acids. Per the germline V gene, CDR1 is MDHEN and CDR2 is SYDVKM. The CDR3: CASMRRLGGYTF. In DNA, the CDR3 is TGTGCCAGCATGAGGCGTTTGGGTGGCTACACCTTC.

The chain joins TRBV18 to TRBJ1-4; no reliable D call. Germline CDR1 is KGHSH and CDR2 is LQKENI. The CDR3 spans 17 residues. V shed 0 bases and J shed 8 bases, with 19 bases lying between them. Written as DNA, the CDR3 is TGTGCCAGCTCACCACCATCTCAAGGCTACCTGCGGGAAAAACTGTTTTTT. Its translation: CASSPPSQGYLREKLFF.

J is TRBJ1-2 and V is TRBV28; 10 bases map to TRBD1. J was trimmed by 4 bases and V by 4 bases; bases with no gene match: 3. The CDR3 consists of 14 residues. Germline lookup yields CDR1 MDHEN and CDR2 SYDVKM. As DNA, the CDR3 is TGTGCCAGCAGTTCGGGACAGGGGAGCTATGGCTACACCTTC. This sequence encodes CASSSGQGSYGYTF.

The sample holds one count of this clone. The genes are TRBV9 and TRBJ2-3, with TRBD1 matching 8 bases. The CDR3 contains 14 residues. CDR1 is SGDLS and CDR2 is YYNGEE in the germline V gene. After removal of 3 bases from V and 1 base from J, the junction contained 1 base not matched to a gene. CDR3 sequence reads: CASSGRGRTDTQYF. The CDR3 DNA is TGTGCCAGCAGCGGCAGGGGGCGCACAGATACGCAGTATTTT.

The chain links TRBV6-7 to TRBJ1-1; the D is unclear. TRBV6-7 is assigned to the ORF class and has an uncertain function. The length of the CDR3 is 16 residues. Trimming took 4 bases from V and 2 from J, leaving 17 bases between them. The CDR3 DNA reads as TGTGCCAGCAGTTGGCCCCCCAGGCTCCGAAACACTGAAGCTTTCTTT. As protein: CASSWPPRLRNTEAFF.

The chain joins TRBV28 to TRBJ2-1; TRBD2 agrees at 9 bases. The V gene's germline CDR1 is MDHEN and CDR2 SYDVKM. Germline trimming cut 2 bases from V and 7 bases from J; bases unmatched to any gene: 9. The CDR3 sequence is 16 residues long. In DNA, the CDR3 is TGTGCCAGCAGTTTAAACCATCAAGCGGGAGGTAATGAGCAGTTCTTC. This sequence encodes CASSLNHQAGGNEQFF.

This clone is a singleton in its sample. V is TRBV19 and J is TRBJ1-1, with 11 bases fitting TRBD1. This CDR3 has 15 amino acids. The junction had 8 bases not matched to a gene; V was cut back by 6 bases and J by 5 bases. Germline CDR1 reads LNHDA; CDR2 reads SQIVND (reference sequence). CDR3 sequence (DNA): TGTGCCAGTAGCAAACCGGGACAGGGGGTAACTGAAGCTTTCTTT. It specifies CASSKPGQGVTEAFF.

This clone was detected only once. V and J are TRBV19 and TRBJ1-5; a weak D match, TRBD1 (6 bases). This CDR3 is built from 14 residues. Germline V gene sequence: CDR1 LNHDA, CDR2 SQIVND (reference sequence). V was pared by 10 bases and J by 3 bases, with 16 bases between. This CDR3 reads CATSTQGYNQPQHF. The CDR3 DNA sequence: TGTGCCACTTCCACCCAGGGGTACAATCAGCCCCAGCATTTT.

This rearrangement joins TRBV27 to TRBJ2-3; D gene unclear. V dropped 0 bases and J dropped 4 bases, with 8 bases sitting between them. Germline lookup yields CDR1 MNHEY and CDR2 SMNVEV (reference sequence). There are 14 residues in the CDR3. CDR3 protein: CASSLSRVSDTQYF. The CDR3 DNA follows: TGTGCCAGCAGTTTATCCCGGGTCTCAGATACGCAGTATTTT.

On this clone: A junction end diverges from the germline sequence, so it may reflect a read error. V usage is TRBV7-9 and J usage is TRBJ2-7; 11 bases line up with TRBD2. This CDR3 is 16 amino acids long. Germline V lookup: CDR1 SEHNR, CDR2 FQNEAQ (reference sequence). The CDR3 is CSSSPNSGTSGYEQYF. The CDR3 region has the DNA TGTTCCAGCAGCCCCAATTCCGGGACTAGCGGCTACGAGCAGTACTTC.